The following is a T cell receptor beta chain sequence with its context. Its antigen is undetermined. The same CDR3 also results from other DNA sequences found in this sample. Genomic DNA came from blood conventional CD4+ T cells gated CD25-low CD127-high. This sample stems from a study of regulatory and conventional T cells in RAG deficiency. Study outcomes and limitations: Treg unique TCR beta sequences were 80 to 100-fold fewer in Omenn syndrome and CID/AS patients than controls. Shannon entropy fell and Simpson indices rose in RAG-deficient patients.

CDR3 length: 14 residues. CDR1 and CDR2 (germline): MDHEN, SYDVKM. The V and J ends lost 1 base and 7 bases, in that order; junction bases with no gene match: 6. Repertoires were generated with immunoSEQ multiplex PCR, while TCRdb's copy carries only in-frame clones and drops some. The data hold 20,000 or so clones, with around 92% observed a single time. These data were also filed under a second study, of regulatory T cells. That work states: Primers: 52 TRBV forward and 13 TRBJ reverse.

Source material: CD4+ T cells sorted from blood. The chain joins TRBV28 to TRBJ1-2; 7 bases match TRBD1. The sequence was obtained from a human donor in good health. CDR3 sequence (DNA): TGTGCCAGCAGTTTATATGAGGGGGCGGGTGGCTACACCTTC. Encoded protein: CASSLYEGAGGYTF.